This passage covers 8 T cell receptor beta chains from one sample sequenced in a study of blood T cell repertoires in COVID-19. TCRdb's table, derived via immunoSEQ multiplex PCR, lists solely in-frame clones and lacks some. The sample has fewer than 500,000 clones, 80% to 90% seen once. What was sequenced was peripheral blood. The receptor set was obtained from a woman between 25 and 40 years old with active or convalescent COVID-19.

V usage is TRBV4-1 and J usage is TRBJ1-5; perhaps TRBD1 as D (5 bases). The ends were cut back, 1 base at V and 0 bases at J, with 13 bases in the middle. The CDR3 spans 17 residues. Germline CDR1 and CDR2: MGHRA and YSYEKL. CDR3: CASSQGWGGDSNQPQHF. CDR3 in DNA: TGCGCCAGCAGCCAAGGATGGGGGGGAGATAGCAATCAGCCCCAGCATTTT.

The rearrangement links TRBV28 to TRBJ1-2; D unresolved. In germline, CDR1 is MDHEN, CDR2 SYDVKM. This CDR3 spans 11 amino acids. Between the trimmed V and J ends, which lost 7 bases and 2 bases, there was a span of 5 bases. CDR3 sequence (DNA): TGTGCCAGCAACCAGAACTATGGCTACACCTTC. It translates to CASNQNYGYTF.

The chain employs TRBV15 and TRBJ1-4, with 8 bases identical to TRBD1. V shed 8 bases and J 5 bases; nucleotides not matched to a gene: 4. Germline CDR1 LNHNV, CDR2 YYDKDF (reference sequence). The CDR3 extends over 13 amino acids. The CDR3 reads CATGQGENEKLFF. DNA for the CDR3: TGTGCCACCGGACAGGGCGAAAATGAAAAACTGTTTTTT. Together with reference TRBV15 and TRBJ1-4, the CDR3 gives the full variable domain: DAMVIQNPRYQVTQFGKPVTLSCSQTLNHNVMYWYQQKSSQAPKLLFHYYDKDFNNEADTPDNFQSRRPNTSFCFLDIRSPGLGDTAMYLCATGQGENEKLFFGSGTQLSVL.

This CDR3 reads CASSPGGHREEWSPLHF. CDR3 bases: TGTGCCAGCTCACCGGGGGGGCACAGGGAAGAGTGGTCACCCCTCCACTTT. This chain connects TRBV18 to TRBJ1-6, with a tentative D call TRBD1 (6 bases). The V gene's germline CDR1 is KGHSH and CDR2 LQKENI. V lost 3 bases, J lost 10 bases, and 22 bases lay in between. The CDR3 is 17 residues long.

The V call is TRBV2, the J call TRBJ2-7; 8 bases fit TRBD2. J was trimmed by 7 bases and V by 0 bases; bases with no gene match: 8. Germline V gene sequence: CDR1 SNHLY, CDR2 FYNNEI. This CDR3 has 15 residues. CDR3 coding DNA: TGTGCCAGCAGTGAAGCTTACGGGGGGGCCGGTGAGCAGTACTTC. The encoded protein is CASSEAYGGAGEQYF.

The gene calls are TRBV30 and TRBJ1-4, with a weak D call TRBD1 (6 bases). Looked up from germline, CDR1 is GTSNPN and CDR2 is SVGIG (reference sequence). This CDR3 has 13 residues. The V end was cut by 1 base, the J end by 7 bases, with 10 bases between. The CDR3: CAWSAPRGEKLFF. CDR3 DNA sequence: TGTGCCTGGAGTGCCCCCAGGGGTGAAAAACTGTTTTTT.

The chain combines TRBV5-4 with TRBJ2-7; a weak D match, TRBD2 (5 bases). CDR3 length: 13 amino acids. Germline V gene lookup returns CDR1 SGHNT and CDR2 YYREEE (reference sequence). Trimming pared 4 bases from V and 3 bases from J, leaving 11 bases between. CDR3 loop: CASSRGQNYEQYF. DNA for the CDR3: TGTGCCAGCAGCCGAGGGCAGAACTACGAGCAGTACTTC.

DNA of the CDR3: TGTGCCAGCAGCTCATCGGCGGGAGCGTACGAGCAGTACTTC. Translated, it gives CASSSSAGAYEQYF. The V and J genes are TRBV3-1 (or the pseudogene TRBV3-2) and TRBJ2-7; TRBD2 matches 7 bases. Germline values: CDR1 LGHDT, CDR2 YNNKEL (reference sequence). The V and J ends lost 5 bases and 4 bases, in that order; junction bases with no gene match: 8. This CDR3 region has 14 residues.